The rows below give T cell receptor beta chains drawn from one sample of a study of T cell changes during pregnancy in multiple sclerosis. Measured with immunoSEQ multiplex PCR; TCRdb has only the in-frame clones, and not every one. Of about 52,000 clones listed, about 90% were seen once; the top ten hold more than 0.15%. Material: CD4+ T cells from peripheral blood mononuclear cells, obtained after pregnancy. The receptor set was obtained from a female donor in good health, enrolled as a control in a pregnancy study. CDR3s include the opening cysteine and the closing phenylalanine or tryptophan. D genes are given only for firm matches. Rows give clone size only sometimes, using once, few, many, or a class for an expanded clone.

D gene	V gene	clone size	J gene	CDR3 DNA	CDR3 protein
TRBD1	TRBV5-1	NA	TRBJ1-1	TGCGCCAGCAGCTTGGGACAGGGGGATAACACTGAAGCTTTCTTT	CASSLGQGDNTEAFF
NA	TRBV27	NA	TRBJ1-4	TGTGCCAGCAGGCTAAGGGGCGCGGGGGAAAAACTGTTTTTT	CASRLRGAGEKLFF
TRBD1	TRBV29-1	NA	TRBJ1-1	TGCAGCACCTGGGACAGGGTGAACACTGAAGCTTTCTTT	CSTWDRVNTEAFF
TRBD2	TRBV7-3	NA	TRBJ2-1	TGTGCCAGCAGCTTAAGTAGCGGGGCACCCAATGAGCAGTTCTTC	CASSLSSGAPNEQFF
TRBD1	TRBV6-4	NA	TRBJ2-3	TGTGCCAGTTCAGCAGGGGGCTTGGGAGATACGCAGTATTTT	CASSAGGLGDTQYF
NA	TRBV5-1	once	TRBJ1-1	TGCGCCAGCAGCTTGGGAGGGTTAATGAACACTGAAGCTTTCTTT	CASSLGGLMNTEAFF
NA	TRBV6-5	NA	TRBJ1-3	TGTGCCAGTCGGACAGATCGTAGCTCTGGAAACACCATATATTTT	CASRTDRSSGNTIYF
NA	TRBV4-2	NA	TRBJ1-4	TGTGCCAGCAGCCAAGATCCAGGGTTGGGTGAAAAACTGTTTTTT	CASSQDPGLGEKLFF
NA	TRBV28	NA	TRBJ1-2	TGTGCCAGCACATACAGGCCAAACTATGGCTACACCTTC	CASTYRPNYGYTF
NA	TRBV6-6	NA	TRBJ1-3	TGTGCCAGCAGTTACGGGGGACTTAACACCATATATTTT	CASSYGGLNTIYF
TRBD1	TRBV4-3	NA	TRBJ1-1	TGCGCCAGCAGCCACCAAAGACAGGGGCCATCGAACACTGAAGCTTTCTTT	CASSHQRQGPSNTEAFF
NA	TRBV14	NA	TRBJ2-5	TGTGCCAGCAGCACAGGTTCAGGGTCGTCGGGGACCCAGTACTTC	CASSTGSGSSGTQYF
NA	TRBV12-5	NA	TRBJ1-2	TGTGCTAGTGGTTTGATACACAAACAGGGAGATAACTATGGCTACACCTTC	CASGLIHKQGDNYGYTF
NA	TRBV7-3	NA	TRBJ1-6	TGTGCCAGCAGCTTAGTGGGGGGGCATTCACCCCTCCACTTT	CASSLVGGHSPLHF
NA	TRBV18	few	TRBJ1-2	TGTGCCAGCTCGACTATGGTGGCGGAGGGCTACACCTTC	CASSTMVAEGYTF
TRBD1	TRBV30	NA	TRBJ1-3	TGTGCCTGGAGGATTATTGGGACAGGGGCTTCCAACACCATATATTTT	CAWRIIGTGASNTIYF
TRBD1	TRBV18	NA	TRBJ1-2	TGTGCCAGCTCACCTCCGGGACAGGGGGCCCGACGGAATGGCTACACCTTC	CASSPPGQGARRNGYTF
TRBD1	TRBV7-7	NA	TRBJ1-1	TGTGCTAGCAGCATGGGGACAGACACTGAAGCTTTCTTT	CASSMGTDTEAFF
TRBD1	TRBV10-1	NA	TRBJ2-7	TGCGCCAGCAGTGTGCAGACAGGGCCCTACGAGCAGTACTTC	CASSVQTGPYEQYF
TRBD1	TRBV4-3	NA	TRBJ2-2	TGCGCCAGCATGGGACAGGGGCTGGCCGGGGAGCTGTTTTTT	CASMGQGLAGELFF
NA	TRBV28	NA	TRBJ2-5	TGTGCCAGCAGTTTAGCCGGGAAACAGACCCAGTACTTC	CASSLAGKQTQYF
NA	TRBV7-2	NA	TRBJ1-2	TGTGCCAGCAGCTTTGGGCAGGGAATATACTATGGCTACACCTTC	CASSFGQGIYYGYTF
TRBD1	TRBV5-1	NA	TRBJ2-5	TGCGCCAGCAGCTTGGGCCCACAGGGGGTCAACCAAGAGACCCAGTACTTC	CASSLGPQGVNQETQYF
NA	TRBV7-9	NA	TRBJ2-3	TGTGCCAGCAGCTTTCCGTCAGATACGCAGTATTTT	CASSFPSDTQYF
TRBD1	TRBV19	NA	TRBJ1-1	TGTGCCAGTAGCCGCCCGACAGGGTCTGGGTGGTTGGGAGCTTTCTTT	CASSRPTGSGWLGAFF
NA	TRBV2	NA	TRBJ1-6	TGTGCCAGCAGCCCGCCTGCTCGGGACCTCCACTTT	CASSPPARDLHF
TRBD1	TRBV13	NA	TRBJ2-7	TGTGCCAGCAGCCCAAGGGGGCAGGCGAACTCCTACGAGCAGTACTTC	CASSPRGQANSYEQYF
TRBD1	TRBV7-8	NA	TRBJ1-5	TGTGCCAGCAGCTTAGGCAGGGGGTTCAATCAGCCCCAGCATTTT	CASSLGRGFNQPQHF
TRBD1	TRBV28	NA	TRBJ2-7	TGTGCCAGCCGTGACAGGGTGGTCGGTGAGCAGTACTTC	CASRDRVVGEQYF
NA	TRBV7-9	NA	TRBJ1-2	TGTGCCAGCAGCTTAGGGCAGGCCTTTGGTGGCTACACCTTC	CASSLGQAFGGYTF
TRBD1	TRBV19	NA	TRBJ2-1	TGTGCCAGTAGTACCCAGGACAGGGGAAGGGACGTCGAGGGGAGGGGGCAGTTCTTC	CASSTQDRGRDVEGRGQFF
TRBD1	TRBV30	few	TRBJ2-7	TGTGCCTGGAGTGTATTCTTCGGGACAGCCTACGAGCAGTACTTC	CAWSVFFGTAYEQYF
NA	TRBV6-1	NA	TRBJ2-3	TGTGCCAGCAACGGGGGAGGCACAGATACGCAGTATTTT	CASNGGGTDTQYF
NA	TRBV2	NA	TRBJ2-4	TGTGCCAGCAGTGAAGAACGGACTATAGCCAAAAACATTCAGTACTTC	CASSEERTIAKNIQYF
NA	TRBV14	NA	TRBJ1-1	TGTGCCAGCAGCCCGACCGGGGTGCGGAGGAGGGAAGCTTTCTTT	CASSPTGVRRREAFF
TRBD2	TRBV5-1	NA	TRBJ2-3	TGCGCCAGCAGCACGCTAGCGGGGAACACAGATACGCAGTATTTT	CASSTLAGNTDTQYF
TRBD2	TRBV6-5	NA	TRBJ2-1	TGTGCCAGCACCTCAACGGGGGGACGGCAGTTCTTC	CASTSTGGRQFF
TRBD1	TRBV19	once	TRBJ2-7	TGTGCCAGTAGTACAACCAGGGGGTACGAGCAGTACTTC	CASSTTRGYEQYF
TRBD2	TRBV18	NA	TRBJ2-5	TGTGCCAGCTCACTTGGACTAGCGAGGGAGACCCAGTACTTC	CASSLGLARETQYF
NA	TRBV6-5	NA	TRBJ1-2	TGTGCCAGCACCTGGCGGGGTAGCTATGGCTACACCTTC	CASTWRGSYGYTF
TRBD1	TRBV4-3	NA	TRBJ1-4	TGCGCCAGCAGCCAAGATCGGGACAGTGTGTTAAAACTGTTTTTT	CASSQDRDSVLKLFF
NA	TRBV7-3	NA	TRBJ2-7	TGTGCCAGCAGCTTAAACCAGGGGTACGAGCAGTACTTC	CASSLNQGYEQYF
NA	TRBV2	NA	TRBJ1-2	TGTGCCAGCAGTAAGGGGGTACGGTATGGCTACACCTTC	CASSKGVRYGYTF
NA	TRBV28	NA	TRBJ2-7	TGTGCCAGCAGCGGTTTTGGGGCAGGGGACTACGAGCAGTACTTC	CASSGFGAGDYEQYF
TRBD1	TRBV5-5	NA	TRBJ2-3	TGTGCCAGCAGCTGGAGGACAGGGAAAGTTGAAGATACGCAGTATTTT	CASSWRTGKVEDTQYF
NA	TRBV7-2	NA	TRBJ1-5	TGTGCCAGCAGCTTTAGCGGGGGGAATCAGCCCCAGCATTTT	CASSFSGGNQPQHF
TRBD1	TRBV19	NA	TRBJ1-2	TGTGCCAGTAGTTCCCATAACTCCGGGACAGGTGGCTTGAGGGGCTACACCTTC	CASSSHNSGTGGLRGYTF
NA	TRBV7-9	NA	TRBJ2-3	TGTGCCAGCAGCTCCCAGGATACGCAGTATTTT	CASSSQDTQYF
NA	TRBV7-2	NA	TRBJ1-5	TGTGCCAGCAGCTATATTAACGGTAATCAGCCCCAGCATTTT	CASSYINGNQPQHF